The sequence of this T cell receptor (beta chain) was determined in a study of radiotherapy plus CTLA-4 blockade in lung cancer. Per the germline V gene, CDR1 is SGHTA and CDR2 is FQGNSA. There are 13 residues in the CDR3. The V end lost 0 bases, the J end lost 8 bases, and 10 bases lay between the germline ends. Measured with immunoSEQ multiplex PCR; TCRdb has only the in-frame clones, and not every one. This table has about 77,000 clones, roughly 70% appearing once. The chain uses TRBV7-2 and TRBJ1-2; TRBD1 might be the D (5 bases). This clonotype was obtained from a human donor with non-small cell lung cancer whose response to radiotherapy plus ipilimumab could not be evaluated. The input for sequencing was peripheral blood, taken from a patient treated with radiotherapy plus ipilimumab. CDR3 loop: CASSLAGGAGYTF. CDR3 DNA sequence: TGTGCCAGCAGCTTAGCGGGCGGGGCGGGCTACACCTTC.